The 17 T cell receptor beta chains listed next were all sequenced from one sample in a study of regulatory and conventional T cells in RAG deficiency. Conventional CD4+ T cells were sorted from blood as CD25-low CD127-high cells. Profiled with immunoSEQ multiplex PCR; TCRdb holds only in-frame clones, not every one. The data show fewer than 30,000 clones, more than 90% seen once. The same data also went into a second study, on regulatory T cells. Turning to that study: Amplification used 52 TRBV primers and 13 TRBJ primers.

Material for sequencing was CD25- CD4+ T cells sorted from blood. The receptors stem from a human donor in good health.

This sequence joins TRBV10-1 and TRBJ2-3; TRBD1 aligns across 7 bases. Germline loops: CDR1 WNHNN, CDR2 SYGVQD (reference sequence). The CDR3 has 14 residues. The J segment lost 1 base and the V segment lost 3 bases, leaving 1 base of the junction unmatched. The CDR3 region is CASSEDRGTDTQYF. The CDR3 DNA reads TGCGCCAGCAGTGAAGACAGGGGCACAGATACGCAGTATTTT.

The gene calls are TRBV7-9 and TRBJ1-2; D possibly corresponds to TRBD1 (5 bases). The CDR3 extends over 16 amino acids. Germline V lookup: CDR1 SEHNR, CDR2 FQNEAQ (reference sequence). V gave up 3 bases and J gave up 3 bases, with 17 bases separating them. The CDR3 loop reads CASSLGLDPGDYGYTF. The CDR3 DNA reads TGTGCCAGCAGCTTGGGGCTGGACCCTGGGGACTATGGCTACACCTTC.

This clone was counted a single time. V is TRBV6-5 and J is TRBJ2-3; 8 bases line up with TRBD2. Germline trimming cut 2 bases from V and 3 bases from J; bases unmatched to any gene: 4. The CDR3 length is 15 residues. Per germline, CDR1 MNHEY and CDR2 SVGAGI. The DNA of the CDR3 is TGTGCCAGCAGTTACGGGCGGGGGGTTACAGATACGCAGTATTTT. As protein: CASSYGRGVTDTQYF.

The CDR3 nucleotides are TGCGCCAGCAGCAGGAAGGGGGAAATCGATGGCTACACCTTC. Residues: CASSRKGEIDGYTF. This chain links TRBV5-1 with TRBJ1-2; weak D call: TRBD1 (6 bases). Germline CDR1 SGHRS, CDR2 YFSETQ. V dropped 4 bases and J dropped 6 bases, with 16 bases sitting between them. This CDR3 contains 14 residues. Variable domain in full (rest from reference TRBV5-1 and TRBJ1-2): KAGVTQTPRYLIKTRGQQVTLSCSPISGHRSVSWYQQTPGQGLQFLFEYFSETQRNKGNFPGRFSGRQFSNSRSEMNVSTLELGDSALYLCASSRKGEIDGYTFGSGTRLTVV.

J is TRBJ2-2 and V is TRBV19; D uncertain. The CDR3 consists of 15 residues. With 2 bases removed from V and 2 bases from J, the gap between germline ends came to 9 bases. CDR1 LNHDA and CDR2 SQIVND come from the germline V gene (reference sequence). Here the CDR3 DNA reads TGTGCCAGTAGTATATCCAGGTTTAACACCGGGGAGCTGTTTTTT. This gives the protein CASSISRFNTGELFF.

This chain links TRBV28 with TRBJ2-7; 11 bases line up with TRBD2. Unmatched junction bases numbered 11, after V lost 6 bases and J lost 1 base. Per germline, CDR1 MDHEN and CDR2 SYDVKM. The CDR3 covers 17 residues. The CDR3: CASRKPTSGVTSYEQYF. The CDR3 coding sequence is TGTGCCAGCAGGAAACCGACTAGCGGGGTCACTTCCTACGAGCAGTACTTC.

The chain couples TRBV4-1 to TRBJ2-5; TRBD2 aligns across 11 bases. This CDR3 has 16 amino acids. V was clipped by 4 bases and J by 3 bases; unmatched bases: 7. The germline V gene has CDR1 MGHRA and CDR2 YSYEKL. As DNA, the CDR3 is TGCGCCAGCAGCCTTCTCCTGACTAGCGGGGAAGAGACCCAGTACTTC. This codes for CASSLLLTSGEETQYF.

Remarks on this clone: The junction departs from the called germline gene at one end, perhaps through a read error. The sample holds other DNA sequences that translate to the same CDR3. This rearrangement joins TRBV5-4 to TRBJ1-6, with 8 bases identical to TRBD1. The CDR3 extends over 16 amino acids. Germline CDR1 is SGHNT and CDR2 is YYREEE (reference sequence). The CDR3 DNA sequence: TGTGCCAGCAGCTTGAACAGGGGGTCCTATAATTCCCCCCTCCACTTT. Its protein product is CASSLNRGSYNSPLHF.

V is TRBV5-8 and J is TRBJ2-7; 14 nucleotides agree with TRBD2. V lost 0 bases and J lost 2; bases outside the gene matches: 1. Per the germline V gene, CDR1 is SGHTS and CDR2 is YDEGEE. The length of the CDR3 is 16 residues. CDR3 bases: TGTGCCAGCAGCTTGGAGACTAGCGGGGGGGCCTACGAGCAGTACTTC. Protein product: CASSLETSGGAYEQYF.

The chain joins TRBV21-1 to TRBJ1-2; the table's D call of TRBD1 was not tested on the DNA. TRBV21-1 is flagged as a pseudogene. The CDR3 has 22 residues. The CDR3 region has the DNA TGTGCCAGACACAAACCCCGGTCCAGGGTGAACTGGAAGGACGGAACGATAGACGGCTACACCTTC. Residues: CARHKPRSRVNWKDGTIDGYTF.

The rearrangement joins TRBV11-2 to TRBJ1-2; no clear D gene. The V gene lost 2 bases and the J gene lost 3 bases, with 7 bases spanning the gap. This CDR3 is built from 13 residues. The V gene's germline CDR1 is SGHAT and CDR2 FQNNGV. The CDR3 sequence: CASSLNGDYGYTF. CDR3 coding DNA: TGTGCCAGCAGCTTAAACGGAGACTATGGCTACACCTTC.

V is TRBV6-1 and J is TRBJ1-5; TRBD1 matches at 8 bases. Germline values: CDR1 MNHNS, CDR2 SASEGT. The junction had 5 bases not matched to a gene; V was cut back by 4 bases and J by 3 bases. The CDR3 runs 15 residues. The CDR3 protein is CASSVGQGINQPQHF. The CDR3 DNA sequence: TGTGCCAGCAGTGTTGGACAGGGAATCAATCAGCCCCAGCATTTT.

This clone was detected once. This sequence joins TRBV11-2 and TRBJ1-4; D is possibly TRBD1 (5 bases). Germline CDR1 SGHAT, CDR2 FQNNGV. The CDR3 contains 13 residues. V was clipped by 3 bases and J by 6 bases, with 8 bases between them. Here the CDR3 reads CASSFPGYEKLFF. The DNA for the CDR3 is TGTGCCAGCAGCTTTCCAGGGTATGAAAAACTGTTTTTT.

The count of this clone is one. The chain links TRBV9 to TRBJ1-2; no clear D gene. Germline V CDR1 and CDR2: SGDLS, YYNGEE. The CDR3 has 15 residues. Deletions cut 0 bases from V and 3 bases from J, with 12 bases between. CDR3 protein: CASSVVGDGDYGYTF. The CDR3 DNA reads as TGTGCCAGCAGCGTAGTCGGAGACGGAGACTATGGCTACACCTTC.

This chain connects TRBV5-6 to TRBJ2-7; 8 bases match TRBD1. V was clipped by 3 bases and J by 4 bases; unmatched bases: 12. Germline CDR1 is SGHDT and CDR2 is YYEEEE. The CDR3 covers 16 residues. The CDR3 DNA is TGTGCCAGCAGCTGGTATTCCGGACAGGGAAAATACGAGCAGTACTTC. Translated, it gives CASSWYSGQGKYEQYF.

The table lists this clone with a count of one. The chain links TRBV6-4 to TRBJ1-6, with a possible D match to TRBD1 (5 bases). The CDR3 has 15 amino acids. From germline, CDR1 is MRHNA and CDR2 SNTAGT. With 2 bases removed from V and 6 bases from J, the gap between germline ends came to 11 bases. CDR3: CASSDGGVRNSPLHF. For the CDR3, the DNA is TGTGCCAGCAGTGACGGGGGGGTACGTAATTCACCCCTCCACTTT.

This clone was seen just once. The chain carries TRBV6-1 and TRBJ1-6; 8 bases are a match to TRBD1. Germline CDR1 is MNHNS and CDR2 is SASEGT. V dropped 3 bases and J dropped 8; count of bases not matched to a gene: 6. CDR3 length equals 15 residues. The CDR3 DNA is TGTGCCAGCAGTGAGCAGGGGGCTGGGGATTCACCCCTCCACTTT. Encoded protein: CASSEQGAGDSPLHF.